The clone carrying this T cell receptor beta chain was detected ten times or more. The target antigen is unknown. The CDR3 is made up of 13 amino acids. The germline V gene encodes CDR1 MNHEY and CDR2 SVGAGI. Trimming left V 6 bases short and J 8 bases short, with 14 bases between. The data were taken from a study of T-cell memory formation after mild COVID-19. Findings of the study overall: Contracting CD4+ clones sat mainly in CM and EM; CD8+ in EMRA.

Each CDR3 protein gets one entry after TCRdb re-called the 5' RACE reads with MiXCR. The sample lists roughly 250,000 distinct CDR3 sequences; about 15% were seen once. The sequencing input was PBMCs or a T cell subset sorted from them (not recorded which). The TCR sequence derives from a man aged 18 to 29 who had mild COVID-19 (a few samples of this study predate the infection). Cell type and time point are not known. The V call is TRBV6-5, the J call TRBJ2-1; D possibly corresponds to TRBD1 (5 bases). This chain's CDR3 is CASSPQGSHEQFF. In DNA, the CDR3 is TGTGCCAGCAGCCCCCAGGGTAGCCATGAGCAGTTCTTC.